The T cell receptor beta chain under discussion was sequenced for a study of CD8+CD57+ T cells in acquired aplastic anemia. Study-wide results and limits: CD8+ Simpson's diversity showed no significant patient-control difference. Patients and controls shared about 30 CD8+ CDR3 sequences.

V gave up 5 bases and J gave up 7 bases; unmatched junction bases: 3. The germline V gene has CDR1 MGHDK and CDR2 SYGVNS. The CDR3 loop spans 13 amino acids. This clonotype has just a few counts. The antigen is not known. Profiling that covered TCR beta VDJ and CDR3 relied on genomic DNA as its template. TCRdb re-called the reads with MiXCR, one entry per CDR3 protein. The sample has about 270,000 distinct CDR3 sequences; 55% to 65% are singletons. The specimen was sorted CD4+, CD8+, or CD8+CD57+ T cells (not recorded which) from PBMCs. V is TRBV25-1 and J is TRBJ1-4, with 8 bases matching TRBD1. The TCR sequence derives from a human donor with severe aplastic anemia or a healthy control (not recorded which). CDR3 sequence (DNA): TGTGCCAGCAGTTCTACAGGGGGTGAAAAACTGTTTTTT. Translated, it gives CASSSTGGEKLFF.